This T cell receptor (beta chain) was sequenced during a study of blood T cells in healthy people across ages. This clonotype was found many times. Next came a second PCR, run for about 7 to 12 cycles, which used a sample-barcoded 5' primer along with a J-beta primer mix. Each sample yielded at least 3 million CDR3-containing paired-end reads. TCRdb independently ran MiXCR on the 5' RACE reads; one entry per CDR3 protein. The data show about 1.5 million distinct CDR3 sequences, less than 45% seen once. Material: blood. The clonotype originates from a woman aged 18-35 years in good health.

The CDR3 spells CAISEEGRGPFYGYTF. The CDR3 bases are TGTGCCATCAGTGAGGAGGGGAGGGGGCCCTTCTATGGCTACACCTTC. This chain joins TRBV10-3 and TRBJ1-2; 7 bases fit TRBD1. The CDR3 extends over 16 amino acids. CDR1 is ENHRY and CDR2 is SYGVKD in the germline V gene. J gave up 4 bases and V 2 bases, and 10 bases lay outside the gene matches.